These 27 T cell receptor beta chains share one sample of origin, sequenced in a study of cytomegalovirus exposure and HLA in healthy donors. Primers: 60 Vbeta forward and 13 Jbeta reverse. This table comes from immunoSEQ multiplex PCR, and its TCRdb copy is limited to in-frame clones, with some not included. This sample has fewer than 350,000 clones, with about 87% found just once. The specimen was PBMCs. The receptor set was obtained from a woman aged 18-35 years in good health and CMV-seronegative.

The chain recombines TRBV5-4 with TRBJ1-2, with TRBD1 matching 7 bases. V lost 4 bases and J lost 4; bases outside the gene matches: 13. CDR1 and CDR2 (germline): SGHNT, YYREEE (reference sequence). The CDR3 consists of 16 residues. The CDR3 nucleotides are TGTGCCAGCAGCCCTAATAACAGGGGAAGTGGCTATGGCTACACCTTC. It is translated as CASSPNNRGSGYGYTF.

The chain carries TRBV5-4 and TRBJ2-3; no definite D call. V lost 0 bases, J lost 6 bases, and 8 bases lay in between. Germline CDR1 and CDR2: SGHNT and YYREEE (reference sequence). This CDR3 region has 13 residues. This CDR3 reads CASSLAGSDTQYF. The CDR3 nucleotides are TGTGCCAGCAGCTTGGCGGGTTCTGATACGCAGTATTTT.

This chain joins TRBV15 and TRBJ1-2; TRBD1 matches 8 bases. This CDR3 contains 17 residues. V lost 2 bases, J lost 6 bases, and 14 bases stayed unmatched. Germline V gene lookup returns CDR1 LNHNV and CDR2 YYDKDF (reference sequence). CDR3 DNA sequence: TGTGCCACCAGCAGACCCGAATCCAGGGCAGGGGGCCATGGCTACACCTTC. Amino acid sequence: CATSRPESRAGGHGYTF.

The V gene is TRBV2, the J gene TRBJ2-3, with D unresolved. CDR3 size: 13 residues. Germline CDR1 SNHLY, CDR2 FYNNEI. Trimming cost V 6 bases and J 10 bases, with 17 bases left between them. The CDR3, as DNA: TGTGCCAGCAGCGAGACTGCTGTCGGGTCGCAGTATTTT. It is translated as CASSETAVGSQYF.

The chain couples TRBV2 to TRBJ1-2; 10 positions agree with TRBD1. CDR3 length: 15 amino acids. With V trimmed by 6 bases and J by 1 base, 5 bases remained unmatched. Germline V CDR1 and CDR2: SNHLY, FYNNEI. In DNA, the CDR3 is TGTGCCAGCAGGACAGGGGGCGCGGGTAACTATGGCTACACCTTC. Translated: CASRTGGAGNYGYTF.

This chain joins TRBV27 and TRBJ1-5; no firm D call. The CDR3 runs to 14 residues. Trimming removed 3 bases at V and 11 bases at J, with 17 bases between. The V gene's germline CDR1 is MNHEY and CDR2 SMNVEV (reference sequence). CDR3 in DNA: TGTGCCAGCAGTTTTACGGAGACGCCGGGGACCCAGCATTTT. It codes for CASSFTETPGTQHF.

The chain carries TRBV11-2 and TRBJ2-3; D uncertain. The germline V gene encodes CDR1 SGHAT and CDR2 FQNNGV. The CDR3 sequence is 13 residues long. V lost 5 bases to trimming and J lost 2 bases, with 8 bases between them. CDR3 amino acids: CASSLRLTDTQYF. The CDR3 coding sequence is TGTGCCAGCAGCCTCCGTCTCACAGATACGCAGTATTTT.

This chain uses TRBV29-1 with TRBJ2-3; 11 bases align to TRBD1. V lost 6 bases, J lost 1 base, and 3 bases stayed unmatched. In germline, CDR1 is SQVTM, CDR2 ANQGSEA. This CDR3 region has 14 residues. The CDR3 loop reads CSVDRGPGTDTQYF. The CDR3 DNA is TGCAGCGTGGACAGGGGGCCAGGCACAGATACGCAGTATTTT.

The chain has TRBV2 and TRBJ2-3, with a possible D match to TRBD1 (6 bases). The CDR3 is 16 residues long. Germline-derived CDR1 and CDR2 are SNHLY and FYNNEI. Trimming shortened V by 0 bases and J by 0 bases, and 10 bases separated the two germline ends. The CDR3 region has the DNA TGTGCCAGCAGTGAAGCGAATAGGGGGAGCACAGATACGCAGTATTTT. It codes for CASSEANRGSTDTQYF.

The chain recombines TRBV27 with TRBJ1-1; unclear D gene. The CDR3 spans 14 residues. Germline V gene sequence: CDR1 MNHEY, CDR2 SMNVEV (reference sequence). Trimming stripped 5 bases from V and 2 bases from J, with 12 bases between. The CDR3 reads CASSPRRDNTEAFF. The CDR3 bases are TGTGCCAGCAGTCCCCGACGGGATAACACTGAAGCTTTCTTT.

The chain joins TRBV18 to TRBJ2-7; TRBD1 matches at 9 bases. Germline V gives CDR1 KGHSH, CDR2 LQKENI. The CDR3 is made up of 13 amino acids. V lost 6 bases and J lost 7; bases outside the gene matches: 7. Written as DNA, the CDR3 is TGTGCCAGCTCCGAGGACAGGGGAGGTGAGCAGTACTTC. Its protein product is CASSEDRGGEQYF.

CDR3 in DNA: TGTGCCAGCAGCCCCAGGTTGGGCTACACCTTC. Its translation: CASSPRLGYTF. The V call is TRBV6-5, the J call TRBJ1-2, with D uncertain. The germline CDR1 and CDR2 sequences are MNHEY and SVGAGI. Deletions cut 6 bases from V and 8 bases from J, with 10 bases between. The CDR3 extends over 11 amino acids.

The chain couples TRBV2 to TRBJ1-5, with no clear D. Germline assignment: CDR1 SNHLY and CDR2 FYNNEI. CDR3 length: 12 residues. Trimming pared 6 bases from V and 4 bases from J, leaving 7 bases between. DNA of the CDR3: TGTGCCAGCAGAGCACCTAATCAGCCCCAGCATTTT. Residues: CASRAPNQPQHF.

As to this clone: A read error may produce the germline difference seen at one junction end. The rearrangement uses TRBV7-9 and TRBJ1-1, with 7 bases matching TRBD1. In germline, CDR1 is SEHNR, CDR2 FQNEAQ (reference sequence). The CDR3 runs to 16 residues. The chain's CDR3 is CSSSPSQGVMNTEAFF. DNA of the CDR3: TGTTCCAGCAGCCCAAGTCAGGGGGTGATGAACACTGAAGCTTTCTTT.

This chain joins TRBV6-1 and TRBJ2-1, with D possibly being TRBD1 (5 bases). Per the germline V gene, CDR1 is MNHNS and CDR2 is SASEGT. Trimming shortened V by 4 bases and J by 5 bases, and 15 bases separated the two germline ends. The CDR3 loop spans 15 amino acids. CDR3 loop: CASSGGRQPNNEQFF. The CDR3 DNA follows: TGTGCCAGCAGTGGAGGCCGACAGCCTAACAATGAGCAGTTCTTC.

CDR3 coding DNA: TGTGCCAGCAGTCAGATGGGGGACACCTACGAGCAGTACTTC. It codes for CASSQMGDTYEQYF. J is TRBJ2-7 and V is TRBV27; perhaps TRBD1 as D (6 bases). The CDR3 has 14 residues. Germline V gene sequence: CDR1 MNHEY, CDR2 SMNVEV (reference sequence). V was trimmed by 5 bases and J by 2 bases, leaving 13 bases between them.

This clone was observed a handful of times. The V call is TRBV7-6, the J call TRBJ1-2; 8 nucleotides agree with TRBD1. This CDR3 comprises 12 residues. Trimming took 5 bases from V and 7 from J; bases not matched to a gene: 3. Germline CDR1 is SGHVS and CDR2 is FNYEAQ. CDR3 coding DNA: TGTGCCAGCAGCGGAGACAGGGGTGGCTACACCTTC. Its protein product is CASSGDRGGYTF.

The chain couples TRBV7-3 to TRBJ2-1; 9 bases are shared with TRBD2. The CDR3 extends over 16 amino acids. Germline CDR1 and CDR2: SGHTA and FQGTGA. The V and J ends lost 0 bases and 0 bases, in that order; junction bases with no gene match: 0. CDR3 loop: CASSLTAGGSYNEQFF. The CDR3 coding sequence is TGTGCCAGCAGCTTAACAGCGGGGGGCTCCTACAATGAGCAGTTCTTC.

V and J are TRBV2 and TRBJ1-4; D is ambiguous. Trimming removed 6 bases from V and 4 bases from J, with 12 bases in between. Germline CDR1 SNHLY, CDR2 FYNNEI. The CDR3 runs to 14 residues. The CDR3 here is CASRRAAFNEKLFF. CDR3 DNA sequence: TGTGCCAGCAGGCGCGCTGCGTTTAATGAAAAACTGTTTTTT.

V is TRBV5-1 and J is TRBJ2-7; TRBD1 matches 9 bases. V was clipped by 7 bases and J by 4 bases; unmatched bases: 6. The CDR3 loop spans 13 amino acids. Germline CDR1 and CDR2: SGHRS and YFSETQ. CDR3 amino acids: CASADRGGYEQYF. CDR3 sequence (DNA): TGCGCCAGCGCGGACAGGGGAGGGTACGAGCAGTACTTC.

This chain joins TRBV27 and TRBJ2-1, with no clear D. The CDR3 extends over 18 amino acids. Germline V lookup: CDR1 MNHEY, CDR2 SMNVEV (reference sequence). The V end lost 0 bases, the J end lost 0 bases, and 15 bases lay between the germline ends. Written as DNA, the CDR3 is TGTGCCAGCAGTTTATCCCCCCTTAGCCACCGCTCCTACAATGAGCAGTTCTTC. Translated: CASSLSPLSHRSYNEQFF.

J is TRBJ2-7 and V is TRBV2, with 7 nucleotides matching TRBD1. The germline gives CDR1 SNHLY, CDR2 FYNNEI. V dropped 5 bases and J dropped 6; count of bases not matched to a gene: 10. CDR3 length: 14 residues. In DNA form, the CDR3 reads TGTGCCAGCAGTCTCCGACAGGGTGAAGGCGAGCAGTACTTC. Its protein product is CASSLRQGEGEQYF.

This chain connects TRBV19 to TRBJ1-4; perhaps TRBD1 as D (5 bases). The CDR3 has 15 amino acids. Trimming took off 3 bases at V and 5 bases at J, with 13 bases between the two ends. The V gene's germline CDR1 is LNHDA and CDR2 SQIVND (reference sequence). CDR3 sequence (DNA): TGTGCCAGTAGTATGGGGACTTCTCTGAATGAAAAACTGTTTTTT. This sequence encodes CASSMGTSLNEKLFF.

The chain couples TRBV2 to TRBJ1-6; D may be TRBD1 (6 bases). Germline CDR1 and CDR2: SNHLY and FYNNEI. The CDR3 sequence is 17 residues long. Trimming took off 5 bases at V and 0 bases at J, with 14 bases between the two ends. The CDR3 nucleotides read TGTGCCAGCAGTCCTGACAGGACTGGCTCCTATAATTCACCCCTCCACTTT. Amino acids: CASSPDRTGSYNSPLHF.

CDR3 sequence (DNA): TGCGCCAGCAGCTTAGGGACTAGCGGGACCCAAGAGACCCAGTACTTC. Protein: CASSLGTSGTQETQYF. This sequence joins TRBV5-1 and TRBJ2-5; 13 bases align to TRBD2. V dropped 2 bases and J dropped 1; count of bases not matched to a gene: 2. The CDR3 extends over 16 amino acids. CDR1 is SGHRS and CDR2 is YFSETQ in the germline V gene. The variable domain in full, with the rest retrieved from reference TRBV5-1 and TRBJ2-5, is KAGVTQTPRYLIKTRGQQVTLSCSPISGHRSVSWYQQTPGQGLQFLFEYFSETQRNKGNFPGRFSGRQFSNSRSEMNVSTLELGDSALYLCASSLGTSGTQETQYFGPGTRLLVL.

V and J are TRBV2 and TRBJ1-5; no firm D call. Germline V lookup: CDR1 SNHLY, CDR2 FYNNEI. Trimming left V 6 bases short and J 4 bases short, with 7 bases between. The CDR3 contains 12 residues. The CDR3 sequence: CASSATNQPQHF. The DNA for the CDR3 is TGTGCCAGCAGCGCCACAAATCAGCCCCAGCATTTT.

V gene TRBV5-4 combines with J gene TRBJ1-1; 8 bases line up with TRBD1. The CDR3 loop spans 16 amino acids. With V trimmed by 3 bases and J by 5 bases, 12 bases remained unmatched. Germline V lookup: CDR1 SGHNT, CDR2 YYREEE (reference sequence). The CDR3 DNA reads TGTGCCAGCAGCTATCCCGACAGGGGAGATCGAACTGAAGCTTTCTTT. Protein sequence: CASSYPDRGDRTEAFF.